A selection of T cell receptor beta chains follows, all from one sample in a study of blood T cell repertoires in COVID-19. Sequencing used immunoSEQ multiplex PCR; TCRdb keeps in-frame clones, though not all of them. The table shows about 97,000 clones, with around 87% occurring only once. Sequencing was performed on peripheral blood. These TCRs come from a human donor in a cohort sampled during active COVID-19. CDR3s include the opening cysteine and the closing phenylalanine or tryptophan. A D gene is named only where the DNA matches it firmly. Only some rows state a clone size, as once, few, many or a class for expanded clones.

j_gene	abundance	d_gene	v_gene	CDR3nt	CDR3aa
TRBJ2-2	-	TRBD1	TRBV28	TGTGCCAGCTCGCTCAGGGGGTACAGCGGGGAGCTGTTTTTT	CASSLRGYSGELFF
TRBJ2-1	-	TRBD2	TRBV19	TGTGCCAGTAGTATCGGGGCGGGAGCACCCATTCAGTTCTTC	CASSIGAGAPIQFF
TRBJ1-4	-	-	TRBV18	TGTGCCAGCTCACCAAGCGGGTGGCATGAAAAACTGTTTTTT	CASSPSGWHEKLFF
TRBJ2-1	-	-	TRBV15	TGTGCCACCAGCAGAGGAGTTACCTCCTACAATGAGCAGTTCTTC	CATSRGVTSYNEQFF
TRBJ2-3	-	TRBD2	TRBV18	TGTGCCAGCTCACCTATGGGAGTAGCGGGGGGCACAGATACGCAGTATTTT	CASSPMGVAGGTDTQYF
TRBJ2-7	-	-	TRBV5-1	TGCGCCAGCAGCTTGGAGGCGGGCCGGTCCGAGCAGTACTTC	CASSLEAGRSEQYF
TRBJ2-3	-	TRBD2	TRBV9	TGTGCCAGCAGCTCTAGCGGGGGGGCCCCAGATACGCAGTATTTT	CASSSSGGAPDTQYF
TRBJ1-2	-	-	TRBV5-1	TGCGCCAGCAGCTCATTCCCAGGGTTATACACCTTC	CASSSFPGLYTF
TRBJ2-1	-	TRBD2	TRBV10-3	TGTGCCATCAGTGAGGGACTAGCGGGAGATTCCTACAATGAGCAGTTCTTC	CAISEGLAGDSYNEQFF
TRBJ1-1	-	-	TRBV9	TGTGCCAGCAGCGGCGGAACAACTGAAGCTTTCTTT	CASSGGTTEAFF
TRBJ1-1	-	TRBD1	TRBV18	TGTGCCAGCTCACTGGGACAGGCGAACACTGAAGCTTTCTTT	CASSLGQANTEAFF
TRBJ1-5	once	TRBD1	TRBV6-6	TGTGCCAGCAGTATGGGGACAGGCAATCAGCCCCAGCATTTT	CASSMGTGNQPQHF
TRBJ1-5	-	-	TRBV28	TGTGCCAGCAGTTACAGTGGGAGCAATCAGCCCCAGCATTTT	CASSYSGSNQPQHF
TRBJ2-2	-	-	TRBV11-2	TGTGCCAGCAGCTTTAGGGACTTGAACACCGGGGAGCTGTTTTTT	CASSFRDLNTGELFF
TRBJ2-1	-	TRBD2	TRBV12-3/TRBV12-4	TGTGCCAGCAGTTCTCGACTAGCCAATGAGCAGTTCTTC	CASSSRLANEQFF
TRBJ2-7	-	-	TRBV4-2	TGTGCCAGCAGCCAAGCAGGCTACGAGCAGTACTTC	CASSQAGYEQYF
TRBJ2-1	-	TRBD1	TRBV5-4	TGTGCCAGCAGCATCCGGGACAGGGAGATGAGTGAGCAGTTCTTC	CASSIRDREMSEQFF
TRBJ1-4	-	TRBD1	TRBV5-1	TGCGCCAGCAGCTTCAAACCCGGACAGGGGACAACTAATGAAAAACTGTTTTTT	CASSFKPGQGTTNEKLFF
TRBJ2-3	-	-	TRBV6-2/TRBV6-3	TGTGCCAGCAGTCTACTTACGTTGGATACGCAGTATTTT	CASSLLTLDTQYF
TRBJ1-4	once	-	TRBV19	TGTGCCAGTAGCCCCCTCGGTAATGAAAAACTGTTTTTT	CASSPLGNEKLFF
TRBJ1-2	many	TRBD1	TRBV7-9	TGTGCCAGCAGCCCGCTCCGCCACAGGGGTGCCTATGGCTACACCTTC	CASSPLRHRGAYGYTF
TRBJ2-7	-	TRBD1	TRBV6-6	TGTGCCAGCTTGGACAGGGGATCTTCCTACGAGCAGTACTTC	CASLDRGSSYEQYF
TRBJ2-2	-	-	TRBV27	TGTGCCAGCAGTGTAAGTCGAGACACCGGGGAGCTGTTTTTT	CASSVSRDTGELFF
TRBJ2-3	once	TRBD1	TRBV7-3	TGTGCCAGCAGCTTGGGACAGGGTTCTGGTACGCAGTATTTT	CASSLGQGSGTQYF
TRBJ2-5	-	-	TRBV10-3	TGTGCCATCAGTGAGGGGGGGGCCGAGACCCAGTACTTC	CAISEGGAETQYF
TRBJ1-1	few	TRBD1	TRBV15	TGTGCCACCAGCCGTTTGGGAACAGGGGCAAGGAACACTGAAGCTTTCTTT	CATSRLGTGARNTEAFF